This entry is about one T cell receptor beta chain. Its matching antigen is unknown. Primers for the PCR totalled 60 Vbeta and 13 Jbeta. Method: immunoSEQ multiplex PCR; TCRdb's copy keeps in-frame clones and lacks some. The data show about 120,000 clones, with about 73% seen just once and 3% to 4% held by the top ten. At the time of sampling, donors were nominally healthy, though unrecorded immune exposures were likely. CDR3 length: 13 residues. J gave up 5 bases and V 3 bases, and 3 bases lay outside the gene matches. Germline V lookup: CDR1 SGDLS, CDR2 YYNGEE. The entry originates in a study of cytomegalovirus exposure and HLA in healthy donors. The study, taken as a whole, reports: Highly shared variants forming one cluster were likely a sequencing artifact. A classifier reportedly called cytomegalovirus status with high sensitivity and specificity.

This chain connects TRBV9 to TRBJ2-7, with 9 bases lining up with TRBD2. The sequence came from a woman aged 30 to 39 in good health and CMV-seropositive. The sequenced sample was PBMCs. The CDR3 loop reads CASSGTSENEQYF. CDR3 DNA: TGTGCCAGCAGCGGGACTAGCGAAAACGAGCAGTACTTC.